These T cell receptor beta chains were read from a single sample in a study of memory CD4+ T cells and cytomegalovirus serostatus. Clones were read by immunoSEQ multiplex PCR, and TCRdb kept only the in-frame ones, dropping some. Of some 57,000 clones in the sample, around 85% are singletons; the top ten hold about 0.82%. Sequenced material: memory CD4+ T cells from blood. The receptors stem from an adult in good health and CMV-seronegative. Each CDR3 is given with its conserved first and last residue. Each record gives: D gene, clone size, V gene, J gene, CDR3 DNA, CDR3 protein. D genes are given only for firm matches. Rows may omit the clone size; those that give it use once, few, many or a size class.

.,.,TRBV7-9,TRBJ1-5,TGTGCCAGCAGCCCGGGGGGGGGAAACAATCAGCCCCAGCATTTT,CASSPGGGNNQPQHF
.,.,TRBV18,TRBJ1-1,TGTGCCAGCTCACCATGGGGCGGGGCGAACACTGAAGCTTTCTTT,CASSPWGGANTEAFF
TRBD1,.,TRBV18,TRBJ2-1,TGTGCCAGCTCACCCGGGACAGGGTTCGACAATGAGCAGTTCTTC,CASSPGTGFDNEQFF
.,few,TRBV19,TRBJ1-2,TGTGCCAGTACCCCCCTGGGGGGGGTCAGCTATGGCTACACCTTC,CASTPLGGVSYGYTF
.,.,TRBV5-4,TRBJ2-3,TGTGCCAGCGGCCTCACCACAGATACGCAGTATTTT,CASGLTTDTQYF
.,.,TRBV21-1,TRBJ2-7,TGTGCCAGCAGCCCTCGGGTCCTAACCTACGAGCAGTACTTC,CASSPRVLTYEQYF
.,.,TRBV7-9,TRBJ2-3,TGTGCCAGCAGCTATGCGGGGAGGACAGATACGCAGTATTTT,CASSYAGRTDTQYF
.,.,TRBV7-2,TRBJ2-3,TGTGCCAGCAGCTCAGACGGCACAGATACGCAGTATTTT,CASSSDGTDTQYF
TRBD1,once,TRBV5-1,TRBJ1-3,TGCGCCAGCAGCGCCGGCTACAGGGGCGAAAGCTCTGGAAACACCATATATTTT,CASSAGYRGESSGNTIYF
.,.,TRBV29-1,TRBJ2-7,TGCAGCGTCCCCAGCGGGTTGCAGTCGAGCGAGCAGTACTTC,CSVPSGLQSSEQYF
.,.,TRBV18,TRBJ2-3,TGTGCCAGCTCACCACGCACAGATACGCAGTATTTT,CASSPRTDTQYF
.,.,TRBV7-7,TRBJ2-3,TGTGCCAGCAGCTTAGATGGGACCAGCACTGATACGCAGTATTTT,CASSLDGTSTDTQYF
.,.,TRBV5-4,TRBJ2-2,TGTGCCAGCAGCTTGGGCGGCAGGGCGGGAACCGGGGAGCTGTTTTTT,CASSLGGRAGTGELFF
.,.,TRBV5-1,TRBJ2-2,TGCGCCAGCAGCTTGGGACCTCGCGCGAACACCGGGGAGCTGTTTTTT,CASSLGPRANTGELFF
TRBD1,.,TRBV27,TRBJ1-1,TGTGCCAGCAGTGAACGACAGGGTACGAGGTATTGGACTGAAGCTTTCTTT,CASSERQGTRYWTEAFF
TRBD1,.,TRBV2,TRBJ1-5,TGTGCCAGCAGTGTCAGGGGGATATATCAGCCCCAGCATTTT,CASSVRGIYQPQHF
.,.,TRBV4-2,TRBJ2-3,TGTGCCAGCAGCCAAGGATCTAGGGGGGGCACAGATACGCAGTATTTT,CASSQGSRGGTDTQYF
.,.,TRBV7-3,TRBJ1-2,TGTGCCAGCAGCTTACAGCCAGGGTCTAACTATGGCTACACCTTC,CASSLQPGSNYGYTF
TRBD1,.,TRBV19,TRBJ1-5,TGTGCCAGTAGTAGCCGGGACAGGGGGGGATTCGACAATCAGCCCCAGCATTTT,CASSSRDRGGFDNQPQHF
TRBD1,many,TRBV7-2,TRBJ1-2,TGTGCCAGCAGCTTTCAGGACAGGGATAGTCTGGGCTACACCTTC,CASSFQDRDSLGYTF
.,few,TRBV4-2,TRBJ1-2,TGTGCCAGCAGCCAAGAAGGAAGGCATGGCTACACCTTC,CASSQEGRHGYTF
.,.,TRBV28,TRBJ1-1,TGTGCCAGCAGACGACAGACGGGCGAAGCTTTCTTT,CASRRQTGEAFF
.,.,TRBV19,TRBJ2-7,TGTGCCAGTAGTAAAGGAGAGGCCTACGAGCAGTACTTC,CASSKGEAYEQYF
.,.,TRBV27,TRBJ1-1,TGTGCCAGCAGTGGCTGGGGCACTGAAGCTTTCTTT,CASSGWGTEAFF
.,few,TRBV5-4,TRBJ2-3,TGTGCCAGCTCCACCAGCACAGATACGCAGTATTTT,CASSTSTDTQYF
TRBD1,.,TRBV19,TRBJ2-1,TGTGCCAGTAGTACGCAAAGGGGGACAGGGGGAAACGGGCCAGAGCAGTTCTTC,CASSTQRGTGGNGPEQFF
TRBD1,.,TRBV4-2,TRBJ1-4,TGTGCCAGCAGCAGCCCGGGACAGGGAAATGAAAAACTGTTTTTT,CASSSPGQGNEKLFF
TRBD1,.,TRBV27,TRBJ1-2,TGTGCCAGCAGTTCCCCAGGACAGGGCTATGGCTACACCTTC,CASSSPGQGYGYTF
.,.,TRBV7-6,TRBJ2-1,TGTGCCAGCAGCTTAGTCGTAAGGGATGATGAGCAGTTCTTC,CASSLVVRDDEQFF
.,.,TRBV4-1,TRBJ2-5,TGCGCCAGCAGCCCGCGTCCCCAGTTTTACCAAGAGACCCAGTACTTC,CASSPRPQFYQETQYF
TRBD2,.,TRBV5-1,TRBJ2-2,TGCGCCAGCAGCAAGGGGACTAGCGGATACACCGGGGAGCTGTTTTTT,CASSKGTSGYTGELFF